What follows are 20 T cell receptor beta chains derived from one specimen sequenced in a study of cytomegalovirus exposure and HLA in healthy donors. Primers included in the PCR were 60 Vbeta and 13 Jbeta primers. Profiling relied on immunoSEQ multiplex PCR, and the TCRdb table lists in-frame clones only, not all of them. The sample consists of roughly 80,000 clones, roughly four fifths of them appearing once. Input material: PBMCs. The receptors originated from a woman between 25 and 40 years old in good health and CMV-seronegative.

This chain uses TRBV5-1 with TRBJ2-5; 7 bases agree with TRBD2. Germline CDR1 reads SGHRS; CDR2 reads YFSETQ. The CDR3 is 15 residues long. With V trimmed by 2 bases and J by 1 base, 5 bases remained unmatched. DNA for the CDR3: TGCGCCAGCAGCTTTTATAGCGGGCCCCAAGAGACCCAGTACTTC. This encodes CASSFYSGPQETQYF.

This chain connects TRBV7-8 to TRBJ2-7; tentative D call: TRBD2 (5 bases). The CDR3 consists of 15 residues. Trimming shortened V by 1 base and J by 4 bases, and 14 bases separated the two germline ends. Germline CDR1 SGHVS, CDR2 FQNEAQ. CDR3 nucleotides: TGTGCCAGCAGCTTAGTGGGTAGCGCTGGGTACGAGCAGTACTTC. Its translation is CASSLVGSAGYEQYF.

This clone was found once. The V gene is TRBV28, the J gene TRBJ1-1; D is unresolved. Per germline, CDR1 MDHEN and CDR2 SYDVKM. CDR3 length: 12 amino acids. V shed 5 bases and J shed 3 bases, with 7 bases lying between them. CDR3: CASSNTYTEAFF. As DNA, the CDR3 is TGTGCCAGCAGTAACACGTACACTGAAGCTTTCTTT.

In its sample, this clone was seen once. CDR3 region: CASSLATSNEQFF. The CDR3 nucleotides read TGCGCCAGCAGCTTGGCGACTAGCAATGAGCAGTTCTTC. The chain links TRBV5-1 to TRBJ2-1; possible D gene TRBD2, 6 bases. CDR3 length equals 13 residues. V lost 0 bases and J 6 bases, leaving 7 bases between the germline ends. Germline loops: CDR1 SGHRS, CDR2 YFSETQ.

The gene calls are TRBV29-1 and TRBJ2-3, with D possibly being TRBD2 (6 bases). V was clipped by 5 bases and J by 2 bases, with 8 bases between them. The CDR3 is 12 amino acids. CDR1 is SQVTM and CDR2 is ANQGSEA in the germline V gene. The CDR3 spells CSVRGITDTQYF. Written as DNA, the CDR3 is TGCAGCGTTCGGGGGATCACAGATACGCAGTATTTT.

This rearrangement joins TRBV19 to TRBJ1-5, with 7 bases identical to TRBD1. V was clipped by 7 bases and J by 0 bases; unmatched bases: 6. CDR3 length: 15 amino acids. Looked up from germline, CDR1 is LNHDA and CDR2 is SQIVND (reference sequence). As DNA, the CDR3 is TGTGCCAGTAATTTGGGACAGTTTAGCAATCAGCCCCAGCATTTT. This codes for CASNLGQFSNQPQHF. Using reference TRBV19 and TRBJ1-5 for the parts outside the CDR3, the full variable domain is DGGITQSPKYLFRKEGQNVTLSCEQNLNHDAMYWYRQDPGQGLRLIYYSQIVNDFQKGDIAEGYSVSREKKESFPLTVTSAQKNPTAFYLCASNLGQFSNQPQHFGDGTRLSIL.

The chain links TRBV5-6 to TRBJ2-1, with D possibly TRBD2 on 5 matching bases. Trimming pared 0 bases from V and 8 bases from J, leaving 15 bases between. Germline V CDR1 and CDR2: SGHDT, YYEEEE. The CDR3 spans 15 residues. Here the CDR3 DNA reads TGTGCCAGCAGCTTGGGGACCGGGATGGGGTATGAGCAGTTCTTC. Translated: CASSLGTGMGYEQFF.

The chain is built from TRBV7-3 and TRBJ2-1, with D possibly TRBD2 on 7 matching bases. The CDR3 totals 14 residues. From germline, CDR1 is SGHTA and CDR2 FQGTGA. Trimming pared 1 base from V and 8 bases from J, leaving 12 bases between. This CDR3 is CASSLKWGGHEQFF. In DNA form, the CDR3 reads TGTGCCAGCAGCTTAAAGTGGGGGGGCCATGAGCAGTTCTTC.

The rearrangement links TRBV28 to TRBJ2-7, with a tentative D call TRBD1 (7 bases). Trimming took 2 bases from V and 6 from J, leaving 20 bases between them. Germline assignment: CDR1 MDHEN and CDR2 SYDVKM. The CDR3 is 16 residues long. Written as DNA, the CDR3 is TGTGCCAGCAGTTTACGGGCAGGGGGGCGGCGGGGCGAGCAGTACTTC. Translated, it gives CASSLRAGGRRGEQYF.

CDR3 sequence: CASSVVPTDNYNEQFF. In nucleotides, the CDR3 is TGTGCCAGCAGCGTAGTTCCCACAGATAACTACAATGAGCAGTTCTTC. V and J are TRBV9 and TRBJ2-1; no definite D call. There are 16 residues in the CDR3. Germline assignment: CDR1 SGDLS and CDR2 YYNGEE. The V and J ends lost 0 bases and 3 bases respectively, with 13 bases between them.

This chain joins TRBV27 and TRBJ2-2, with 8 positions matching TRBD2. The CDR3 has 19 amino acids. Germline CDR1 reads MNHEY; CDR2 reads SMNVEV (reference sequence). V lost 1 base and J lost 5; bases outside the gene matches: 15. CDR3 region: CASSLFGAGGPRSTGELFF. CDR3 sequence (DNA): TGTGCCAGCAGTTTATTTGGGGCGGGAGGCCCTCGGAGTACCGGGGAGCTGTTTTTT.

CDR3: CASSGRTGQGNEKLFF. The CDR3 bases are TGTGCCAGCAGTGGGCGGACGGGACAGGGGAATGAAAAACTGTTTTTT. The chain combines TRBV2 with TRBJ1-4; 10 positions match TRBD1. The germline V gene has CDR1 SNHLY and CDR2 FYNNEI. With V trimmed by 4 bases and J by 5 bases, 7 bases remained unmatched. The CDR3 contains 16 residues.

The chain employs TRBV7-2 and TRBJ2-1; tentative D call: TRBD2 (5 bases). CDR1 is SGHTA, CDR2 FQGNSA, per germline. This CDR3 is 13 amino acids long. V was clipped by 5 bases and J by 7 bases, with 12 bases between them. The CDR3 region has the DNA TGTGCCAGCAGCCCGCCTAGCAGAAATGAGCAGTTCTTC. Protein product: CASSPPSRNEQFF.

This rearrangement joins TRBV9 to TRBJ2-7; D is unresolved. Trimming took 4 bases from V and 6 from J, leaving 11 bases between them. CDR3 length: 12 amino acids. The germline CDR1 and CDR2 sequences are SGDLS and YYNGEE. The CDR3 protein is CASSPFGAEQYF. The CDR3 DNA sequence: TGTGCCAGCAGCCCGTTCGGAGCCGAGCAGTACTTC.

The chain carries TRBV9 and TRBJ2-1; perhaps TRBD2 as D (7 bases). Per the germline V gene, CDR1 is SGDLS and CDR2 is YYNGEE. The CDR3 is made up of 14 amino acids. V lost 7 bases and J 4 bases, leaving 15 bases between the germline ends. CDR3 nucleotide sequence: TGTGCCAGCGGGGGGGCGGGGGTTTACAATGAGCAGTTCTTC. Translation: CASGGAGVYNEQFF.

The gene calls are TRBV18 and TRBJ2-7; D unclear. Germline V gene lookup returns CDR1 KGHSH and CDR2 LQKENI. Trimming cost V 0 bases and J 0 bases, with 6 bases left between them. The CDR3 spans 14 residues. CDR3: CASSPPISSYEQYF. The CDR3, as DNA: TGTGCCAGCTCACCACCGATCAGCTCCTACGAGCAGTACTTC.

The chain couples TRBV10-3 to TRBJ2-7, with 9 bases that match TRBD2. In germline, CDR1 is ENHRY, CDR2 SYGVKD. The CDR3 runs 15 residues. J was trimmed by 1 base and V by 7 bases; bases with no gene match: 8. As DNA, the CDR3 is TGTGCCATCACCCGCGGGACTAGCTTGTCCTACGAGCAGTACTTC. Protein product: CAITRGTSLSYEQYF.

This clone was found a few times. The rearrangement joins TRBV19 to TRBJ2-3; unclear D gene. With 1 base removed from V and 3 bases from J, the gap between germline ends came to 11 bases. The CDR3 contains 15 residues. Germline CDR1 LNHDA, CDR2 SQIVND (reference sequence). CDR3 sequence (DNA): TGTGCCAGTAGTATAGCGGCTAGGAAGACAGATACGCAGTATTTT. Protein product: CASSIAARKTDTQYF.

A remark on this clone: The sample contains more than one DNA sequence encoding this CDR3. The gene calls are TRBV2 and TRBJ1-4; D might be TRBD1 (6 bases). Deletions cut 3 bases from V and 4 bases from J, with 9 bases between. CDR1 is SNHLY and CDR2 is FYNNEI in the germline V gene. There are 14 residues in the CDR3. CDR3 nucleotide sequence: TGTGCCAGCAGTGACAGGGGAATTAATGAAAAACTGTTTTTT. This codes for CASSDRGINEKLFF.

This clone occurred a few times. The chain uses TRBV15 and TRBJ2-6; 7 positions agree with TRBD2. The CDR3 has 20 amino acids. The germline CDR1 and CDR2 sequences are LNHNV and YYDKDF (reference sequence). V gave up 0 bases and J gave up 0 bases; unmatched junction bases: 11. The CDR3: CATSRDLGQAGHSGANVLTF. Written as DNA, the CDR3 is TGTGCCACCAGCAGAGATTTGGGGCAAGCGGGGCACTCTGGGGCCAACGTCCTGACTTTC. Full variable domain (outside the CDR3, taken from reference TRBV15 and TRBJ2-6): DAMVIQNPRYQVTQFGKPVTLSCSQTLNHNVMYWYQQKSSQAPKLLFHYYDKDFNNEADTPDNFQSRRPNTSFCFLDIRSPGLGDTAMYLCATSRDLGQAGHSGANVLTFGAGSRLTVL.